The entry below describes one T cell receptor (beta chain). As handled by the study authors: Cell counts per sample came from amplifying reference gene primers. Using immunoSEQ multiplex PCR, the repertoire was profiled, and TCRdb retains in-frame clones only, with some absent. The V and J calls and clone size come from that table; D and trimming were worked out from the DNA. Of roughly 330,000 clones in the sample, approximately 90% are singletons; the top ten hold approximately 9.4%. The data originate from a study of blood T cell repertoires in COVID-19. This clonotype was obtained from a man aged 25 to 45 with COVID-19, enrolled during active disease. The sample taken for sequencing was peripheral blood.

The CDR3, as DNA: TGTGCCAGCAGCGATACCTCTAGCGGCAGCACAGATACGCAGTATTTT. Its protein is CASSDTSSGSTDTQYF. V gene TRBV7-2 combines with J gene TRBJ2-3, with 7 positions matching TRBD2. V trimming: 5 bases; J trimming: 0 bases; junction bases outside the gene matches: 8. The CDR3 length is 16 residues. Germline V gene data show CDR1 as SGHTA and CDR2 as FQGNSA.